One and the same sample provided the 10 T cell receptor beta chains below, sequenced in a study of blood T cell repertoires in COVID-19. Using immunoSEQ multiplex PCR, the repertoire was profiled, and TCRdb retains in-frame clones only, with some absent. The sample contains roughly 300,000 clones, around 90% of which appear only once. Source material: peripheral blood. The source of these receptors is a man between 18 and 29 years old with active or convalescent COVID-19.

The rearrangement uses TRBV6-6 and TRBJ1-4; 7 bases align to TRBD1. Germline lookup yields CDR1 MNHNY and CDR2 SVGAGI (reference sequence). This CDR3 spans 14 amino acids. V shed 6 bases, J shed 3 bases, and the junction held 4 bases outside the gene matches. The CDR3 DNA reads TGTGCCAGCAGACCAGGGACAGCTAATGAAAAACTGTTTTTT. Translation gives CASRPGTANEKLFF.

The rearrangement uses TRBV10-3 and TRBJ1-6; TRBD1 agrees at 8 bases. Germline trimming cut 5 bases from V and 6 bases from J; bases unmatched to any gene: 6. Germline CDR1 reads ENHRY; CDR2 reads SYGVKD. CDR3 size: 15 residues. CDR3 protein: CAISSDRGPNSPLHF. The CDR3 nucleotides read TGTGCCATCAGTAGCGACAGGGGACCTAATTCACCCCTCCACTTT.

This clone has only one observation. The J gene is TRBJ2-1, the V gene TRBV13, with 7 bases aligning to TRBD1. CDR3 size: 15 residues. The V and J ends lost 1 base and 4 bases, in that order; junction bases with no gene match: 4. Germline V gives CDR1 PRHDT, CDR2 FYEKMQ (reference sequence). CDR3 bases: TGTGCCAGCAGCTTAGAAGGGGGCCTATACAATGAGCAGTTCTTC. This sequence encodes CASSLEGGLYNEQFF.

This clone was seen only once. The chain recombines TRBV29-1 with TRBJ2-7; 11 bases align to TRBD2. Germline CDR1 and CDR2: SQVTM and ANQGSEA. Trimming at V came to 6 bases and at J to 3 bases, leaving 7 bases not matched to a gene. The CDR3 is made up of 14 amino acids. DNA of the CDR3: TGCAGCGTGGAATATAGCGGGGGGGACTACGAGCAGTACTTC. Translated: CSVEYSGGDYEQYF.

The chain carries TRBV7-2 and TRBJ2-2; 7 bases align to TRBD1. This CDR3 has 16 amino acids. CDR1 and CDR2 from the germline V gene are SGHTA and FQGNSA. The V and J ends lost 0 bases and 1 base, in that order; junction bases with no gene match: 2. CDR3 DNA: TGTGCCAGCAGCTTAGCCGGGACAGTGAACACCGGGGAGCTGTTTTTT. Encoded protein: CASSLAGTVNTGELFF.

The CDR3 nucleotides read TGTGCCAGCAGCTTAGCGACAGGTAGCAATCAGCCCCAGCATTTT. It specifies CASSLATGSNQPQHF. This chain joins TRBV7-9 and TRBJ1-5; D perhaps matches TRBD1 (6 bases). The CDR3 consists of 15 residues. Germline V gene lookup returns CDR1 SEHNR and CDR2 FQNEAQ (reference sequence). Trimming pared 0 bases from V and 0 bases from J, leaving 6 bases between.

The chain couples TRBV4-1 to TRBJ2-5, with a possible D match to TRBD1 (6 bases). Trimming took 0 bases from V and 5 from J, leaving 10 bases between them. Per the germline V gene, CDR1 is MGHRA and CDR2 is YSYEKL. This CDR3 has 14 amino acids. This CDR3 reads CASSQEYRVETQYF. The CDR3 nucleotides are TGCGCCAGCAGCCAAGAATACAGGGTGGAGACCCAGTACTTC.

CDR3 in amino acids: CAISEIWIVRTGVYETQYF. In DNA form, the CDR3 reads TGTGCCATCAGTGAAATTTGGATAGTCCGGACAGGGGTATACGAGACCCAGTACTTC. The chain carries TRBV10-3 and TRBJ2-5, with 9 bases that match TRBD1. Trimming removed 3 bases from V and 5 bases from J; junction bases left unmatched: 19. This CDR3 is 19 amino acids long. Looked up from germline, CDR1 is ENHRY and CDR2 is SYGVKD.

This clone was found once. This sequence joins TRBV19 and TRBJ1-6; TRBD1 matches at 7 bases. Germline V gene sequence: CDR1 LNHDA, CDR2 SQIVND (reference sequence). V shed 6 bases and J 7 bases; nucleotides not matched to a gene: 9. This CDR3 region has 15 residues. CDR3 sequence reads: CASSEVGTENSPLHF. In DNA, the CDR3 is TGTGCCAGTAGCGAGGTCGGGACAGAAAATTCACCCCTCCACTTT.

A single count supports this clone. The chain carries TRBV6-5 and TRBJ1-2; tentatively, D is TRBD1 (6 bases). Germline CDR1 and CDR2: MNHEY and SVGAGI. With 8 bases removed from V and 8 bases from J, the gap between germline ends came to 15 bases. The CDR3 contains 12 residues. The CDR3 is CASQRGGGGYTF. The CDR3 bases are TGTGCCAGCCAACGAGGGGGTGGAGGCTACACCTTC.